This is a list of T cell receptor beta chains from one sample in a study of CD8 T cells in ankylosing spondylitis. TCRdb fed the 5' RACE reads into MiXCR, producing one record per CDR3 protein. The sample lists about 250,000 distinct CDR3 sequences, around 32% occurring once. Sample: blood, either unsorted or a sorted T cell fraction (not recorded which). These receptors were taken from a male donor with ankylosing spondylitis or in good health (not recorded which). CDR3s include the opening cysteine and the closing phenylalanine or tryptophan. A D gene is named only where the DNA matches it firmly. Some rows have no size entry. The others give once, few or many, or a class for an expanded clone.

TRBD1	TRBJ1-2	TRBV5-1	14	NA	TGCGCCAGCAGCGCCGGGACAGGGTTGAGTGGCTACACCTTC	CASSAGTGLSGYTF
TRBD2	TRBJ2-5	TRBV7-2	14	NA	TGTGCCAGCAGCTCCTACGCGGGAGAAGAGACCCAGTACTTC	CASSSYAGEETQYF
NA	TRBJ2-7	TRBV20-1	12	few	TGCAGTGCTACCCGGAGAGGCTACGAGCAGTACTTC	CSATRRGYEQYF
TRBD2	TRBJ2-7	TRBV27	16	NA	TGTGCCAGCAGTTTGTCCCCTCCGGGACTAGGGTACGAGCAGTACTTC	CASSLSPPGLGYEQYF
NA	TRBJ1-2	TRBV7-2	13	once	TGTGCCAGCAGCTCGTTCGTGAACTATGGCTACACCTTC	CASSSFVNYGYTF
TRBD1	TRBJ1-2	TRBV12-3/TRBV12-4	13	NA	TGTGCCAGCAGTTCACCAGGGGGCTATGGCTACACCTTC	CASSSPGGYGYTF
NA	TRBJ2-7	TRBV29-1	12	many	TGCAGCGTTGAGGCAGACTACTACGAGCAGTACTTC	CSVEADYYEQYF
NA	TRBJ1-3	TRBV7-6	15	NA	TGTGCCAGCAGCTTAGCGATGAACTCTGGAAACACCATATATTTT	CASSLAMNSGNTIYF
NA	TRBJ2-5	TRBV9	14	few	TGTGCCAGCAGCGTAGAGGGGGTGCAAGAGACCCAGTACTTC	CASSVEGVQETQYF
NA	TRBJ2-3	TRBV6-5	14	few	TGTGCCAGCAGTTACGCGGGACAAACAGATACGCAGTATTTT	CASSYAGQTDTQYF
TRBD1	TRBJ1-6	TRBV7-9	16	NA	TGTGCCAGCAGCTCCCAGGACAGGGGGCTAGGCTCACCCCTCCACTTT	CASSSQDRGLGSPLHF
NA	TRBJ2-7	TRBV11-2	15	NA	TGTGCCAGCAGCCTTCTGGACATTCCTCCCTACGAGCAGTACTTC	CASSLLDIPPYEQYF
NA	TRBJ1-2	TRBV7-2	17	few	TGTGCCAGCAGCTATTTAGATCCTCGCAGGGACCCCTATGGCTACACCTTC	CASSYLDPRRDPYGYTF
NA	TRBJ2-3	TRBV6-1	15	few	TGTGCCAGCAGGCCCCACCTGCGGTTAACAGATACGCAGTATTTT	CASRPHLRLTDTQYF
NA	TRBJ2-2	TRBV29-1	11	few	TGCAGCGTTAAGGAGGTCGGGGAGCTGTTTTTT	CSVKEVGELFF
TRBD1	TRBJ1-2	TRBV5-1	15	few	TGCGCCAGCAGCTGGCAGGGGGACACTAACTATGGCTACACCTTC	CASSWQGDTNYGYTF
NA	TRBJ2-3	TRBV12-3/TRBV12-4	15	NA	TGTGCCAGCAGTTCGGGGGGCTTCGGAACAGATACGCAGTATTTT	CASSSGGFGTDTQYF
NA	TRBJ1-2	TRBV5-1	12	NA	TGCGCCAGCAACACAGGGAACTATGGCTACACCTTC	CASNTGNYGYTF
NA	TRBJ2-1	TRBV15	11	NA	TGTGCCTCGCAAGGGGTATCTGAGCAGTTCTTC	CASQGVSEQFF
NA	TRBJ2-5	TRBV6-4	15	NA	TGTGCCAGCAGTGACTCGATGGGGGACCAAGAGACCCAGTACTTC	CASSDSMGDQETQYF
TRBD1	TRBJ1-5	TRBV6-1	15	NA	TGTGCCAGCAAACTAGGGGGCCAGGGGGTTCAGCCCCAGCATTTT	CASKLGGQGVQPQHF
TRBD2	TRBJ2-5	TRBV6-5	16	NA	TGTGCCAGCAGTAGTCGACTAGCGGGGTCCCAAGAGACCCAGTACTTC	CASSSRLAGSQETQYF
TRBD1	TRBJ2-5	TRBV7-9	14	few	TGTGCCAGCAGCCCGGGACAGGGAAAAGAGACCCAGTACTTC	CASSPGQGKETQYF
NA	TRBJ2-5	TRBV6-6	13	NA	TGTGCCAGCAACAAGGGGGTGGCAGAGACCCAGTACTTC	CASNKGVAETQYF
NA	TRBJ2-7	TRBV29-1	14	many	TGCAGCGTTAGGGGAGGGACAGAGTCCTACGAGCAGTACTTC	CSVRGGTESYEQYF
NA	TRBJ1-3	TRBV5-1	14	few	TGCGCCAGCAGCGGAACCGGGAGTGGAAACACCATATATTTT	CASSGTGSGNTIYF
TRBD2	TRBJ2-5	TRBV10-3	15	NA	TGTGCCATTATGGCGGGGGGGACCACTGTGGAGACCCAGTACTTC	CAIMAGGTTVETQYF
NA	TRBJ2-7	TRBV27	12	once	TGTGCCAGCAGTTCTAGGGGGGGCGAGCAGTACTTC	CASSSRGGEQYF
TRBD2	TRBJ2-3	TRBV11-2	14	NA	TGTGCCAGCAAACTTAGCGGGGGCACAGATACGCAGTATTTT	CASKLSGGTDTQYF
NA	TRBJ2-7	TRBV12-3/TRBV12-4	14	NA	TGTGCCAGCAGCCCGACGGATCTCTCCTACGAGCAGTACTTC	CASSPTDLSYEQYF
NA	TRBJ2-2	TRBV12-3/TRBV12-4	15	NA	TGTGCCAGCAGTTTGGGTCAGGGTCTCACCGGGGAGCTGTTTTTT	CASSLGQGLTGELFF
NA	TRBJ2-3	TRBV7-6	16	NA	TGTGCCAGCAGCTTAGTGGTGGGGGGCGGTGCAGATACGCAGTATTTT	CASSLVVGGGADTQYF
TRBD1	TRBJ1-2	TRBV20-1	15	many	TGCAGTGCTAGAGAGATAGGGACAGGGGACTATGGCTACACCTTC	CSAREIGTGDYGYTF
NA	TRBJ2-7	TRBV6-1	14	NA	TGTGCCAGCAACCCCACCGGGACCTCCTACGAGCAGTACTTC	CASNPTGTSYEQYF
TRBD1	TRBJ1-1	TRBV20-1	13	NA	TGCAGTGCAACGGGACAGGTGAACACTGAAGCTTTCTTT	CSATGQVNTEAFF
TRBD1	TRBJ2-7	TRBV3-1	15	NA	TGTGCCAGCAGCCAAGGACAGGGGTTCGTGCCCGAGCAGTACTTC	CASSQGQGFVPEQYF
NA	TRBJ2-3	TRBV12-3/TRBV12-4	13	NA	TGTGCCAGCAGTGTGCTGGGCACAGATACGCAGTATTTT	CASSVLGTDTQYF
NA	TRBJ2-7	TRBV7-6	14	NA	TGTGCCAGCAGCCTAAGGACGTCGGCTGGCGAGCAGTACTTC	CASSLRTSAGEQYF
NA	TRBJ2-3	TRBV6-4	15	few	TGTGCCAGCAGATCCGGGGACCTAAGTACAGATACGCAGTATTTT	CASRSGDLSTDTQYF
NA	TRBJ2-3	TRBV9	17	NA	TGTGCCAGCAGCTTAAACCCCCAACAGAGATCTCGGAATACGCAGTATTTT	CASSLNPQQRSRNTQYF
NA	TRBJ2-3	TRBV20-1	11	NA	TGCAGTGCTAGATCCAGCGGTACGCAGTATTTT	CSARSSGTQYF
NA	TRBJ1-1	TRBV5-5	12	NA	TGTGCCAGCAGCCCGTCGAAGACTGAAGCTTTCTTT	CASSPSKTEAFF
NA	TRBJ2-2	TRBV10-3	12	NA	TGTGCCATCAGTCCCGCCGCCGGGGAGCTGTTTTTT	CAISPAAGELFF
NA	TRBJ2-2	TRBV20-1	14	few	TGCGGAGGATCGGGACCGAATACAGAAGGGGAGCTGTTTTTT	CGGSGPNTEGELFF
NA	TRBJ1-2	TRBV12-3/TRBV12-4	12	few	TGTGCCAGCAGTCTGGGGGTCCGCAGCTACACCTTC	CASSLGVRSYTF
TRBD2	TRBJ2-1	TRBV29-1	14	NA	TGCAGCGTTGAAGGTCTGGCGGGGGGGAATGAGCAGTTCTTC	CSVEGLAGGNEQFF
NA	TRBJ1-2	TRBV12-3/TRBV12-4	13	NA	TGTGCCAGCAGTTTAAAGAGGAACTATGGCTACACCTTC	CASSLKRNYGYTF
TRBD1	TRBJ1-5	TRBV10-3	13	few	TGTGCCATCGGGACAGATAGCAATCAGCCCCAGCATTTT	CAIGTDSNQPQHF
NA	TRBJ1-5	TRBV5-5	17	few	TGTGCCAGCAGCTTGGGGTTGGGGGCTGAGGGCAATCAGCCCCAGCATTTT	CASSLGLGAEGNQPQHF
NA	TRBJ2-7	TRBV2	14	NA	TGTGCCAGCAGTGGCCGGTACAGGGGACTCGAGCAGTACTTC	CASSGRYRGLEQYF
NA	TRBJ2-2	TRBV28	12	NA	TGTGCCAGCTTCGCTGCGCGCGGGGAGCTGTTTTTT	CASFAARGELFF